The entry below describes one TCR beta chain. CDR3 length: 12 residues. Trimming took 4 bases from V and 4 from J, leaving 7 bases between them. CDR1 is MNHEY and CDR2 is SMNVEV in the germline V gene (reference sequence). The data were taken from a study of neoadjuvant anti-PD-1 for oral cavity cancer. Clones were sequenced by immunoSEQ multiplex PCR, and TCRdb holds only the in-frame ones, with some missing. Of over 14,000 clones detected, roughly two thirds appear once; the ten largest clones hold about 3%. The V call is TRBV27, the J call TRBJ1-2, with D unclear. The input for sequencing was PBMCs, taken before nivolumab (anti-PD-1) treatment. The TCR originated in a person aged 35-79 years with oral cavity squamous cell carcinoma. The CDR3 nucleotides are TGTGCCAGCAGTTCTGTCGGCTATGGCTACACCTTC. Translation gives CASSSVGYGYTF.